This T cell receptor (beta chain) was captured by sequencing in a study of T cells in Graves' hyperthyroidism and ophthalmopathy. This clonotype was observed at least ten times. What it binds is not known. Amplification of TCR beta CDR3 regions was performed using RNA transcripts as template. HTBI primers were the set used in a first-round RT-PCR of the TCR CDR3. Using its own MiXCR run on the multiplex PCR reads, TCRdb lists one record per CDR3 protein. The sample shows 600,000 or so distinct CDR3 sequences, around 13% of them seen only once. Ophthalmopathy cases met thresholds of Clinical Activity Score at least 3, NOSPECS grade at least 4 and duration under 3 months. Germline V gives CDR1 GTSNPN, CDR2 SVGIG (reference sequence). V dropped 3 bases and J dropped 0 bases, with 6 bases sitting between them. The CDR3 sequence is 12 residues long. Overall study findings and caveats: The blood repertoire included most of the expanded thyroid clonotypes above 0.001.

This clonotype was obtained from a woman between 45 and 60 years old with Graves' ophthalmopathy. Input material: blood. This chain joins TRBV30 and TRBJ2-7; D may match TRBD1 or TRBD2 (5 bases each). CDR3 region: CAWRGDSYEQYF. The CDR3 DNA sequence: TGTGCCTGGAGGGGGGACTCCTACGAGCAGTACTTC. The complete variable domain, with remaining parts taken from reference TRBV30 and TRBJ2-7, reads SQTIHQWPATLVQPVGSPLSLECTVEGTSNPNLYWYRQAAGRGLQLLFYSVGIGQISSEVPQNLSASRPQDRQFILSSKKLLLSDSGFYLCAWRGDSYEQYFGPGTRLTVT.